One sample yielded the 2 T cell receptor beta chains listed below, sequenced in a study of cytomegalovirus exposure and HLA in healthy donors. Sequenced by immunoSEQ multiplex PCR; TCRdb stores in-frame clones only, minus some. The sample carries roughly 67,000 clones, approximately 90% recorded once. Source material: PBMCs. All receptors come from a man between 18 and 29 years old in good health and CMV-seronegative.

This chain uses TRBV2 with TRBJ2-1; 7 bases fit TRBD2. The CDR3 length is 15 residues. Germline loops: CDR1 SNHLY, CDR2 FYNNEI. V shed 1 base, J shed 3 bases, and the junction held 3 bases outside the gene matches. The CDR3 protein is CASSEDCGGYNEQFF. The CDR3 nucleotides are TGTGCCAGCAGTGAAGATTGCGGGGGCTACAATGAGCAGTTCTTC.

The rearrangement uses TRBV4-1 and TRBJ2-1; perhaps TRBD2 as D (6 bases). Germline assignment: CDR1 MGHRA and CDR2 YSYEKL. The CDR3 length is 13 residues. Trimming left V 8 bases short and J 7 bases short, with 15 bases between. In DNA, the CDR3 is TGCGCCAGCGGAACGTGGGAGGCGAATGAGCAGTTCTTC. Its protein product is CASGTWEANEQFF.